These 30 T cell receptor beta chains were sequenced from one sample in a study of cytomegalovirus exposure and HLA in healthy donors. Measured with immunoSEQ multiplex PCR; TCRdb has only the in-frame clones, and not every one. This repertoire shows 100,000 to 150,000 clones, 85% to 90% found once; its top ten account for about 1.5%. Input material: PBMCs. The receptors were sampled from a man aged 25-40 years in good health and CMV-seronegative.

This clone was recorded only once. The chain combines TRBV9 with TRBJ1-1; weak D call: TRBD1 (5 bases). V lost 0 bases and J lost 0, with 9 bases in between. Germline CDR1 reads SGDLS; CDR2 reads YYNGEE. CDR3 length equals 15 residues. CDR3 residues: CASSVEEGLNTEAFF. The DNA for the CDR3 is TGTGCCAGCAGCGTAGAGGAGGGACTGAACACTGAAGCTTTCTTT.

The V and J genes are TRBV7-9 and TRBJ2-1; perhaps TRBD2 as D (5 bases). V lost 7 bases to trimming and J lost 5 bases, with 9 bases between them. This CDR3 is 12 amino acids long. From germline, CDR1 is SEHNR and CDR2 FQNEAQ (reference sequence). The CDR3 DNA follows: TGTGCCAGCACGGGATCTGACAATGAGCAGTTCTTC. This gives the protein CASTGSDNEQFF.

The chain combines TRBV2 with TRBJ2-1; weak D call: TRBD2 (5 bases). Germline lookup yields CDR1 SNHLY and CDR2 FYNNEI. Between the trimmed V and J ends, which lost 4 bases and 2 bases, there was a span of 9 bases. CDR3 length: 14 amino acids. The DNA for the CDR3 is TGTGCCAGCAGTGGGGAGTACACCTACAATGAGCAGTTCTTC. The encoded protein is CASSGEYTYNEQFF. Supplemented by reference TRBV2 and TRBJ2-1, the full variable domain reads EPEVTQTPSHQVTQMGQEVILRCVPISNHLYFYWYRQILGQKVEFLVSFYNNEISEKSEIFDDQFSVERPDGSNFTLKIRSTKLEDSAMYFCASSGEYTYNEQFFGPGTRLTVL.

The V gene is TRBV5-1, the J gene TRBJ2-1; D possibly corresponds to TRBD2 (5 bases). The germline CDR1 and CDR2 sequences are SGHRS and YFSETQ. This CDR3 comprises 16 residues. The V end was cut by 0 bases, the J end by 3 bases, with 13 bases between. In DNA form, the CDR3 reads TGCGCCAGCAGCTTGGCCGGGGTATTTGGCTACAATGAGCAGTTCTTC. It codes for CASSLAGVFGYNEQFF.

The chain employs TRBV18 and TRBJ1-2; a weak D match, TRBD1 (6 bases). The CDR3 consists of 13 residues. The V and J ends lost 1 base and 7 bases respectively, with 10 bases between them. Germline V gives CDR1 KGHSH, CDR2 LQKENI. In DNA, the CDR3 is TGTGCCAGCTCACCACAGGGGGACGGTGGCTACACCTTC. Its protein is CASSPQGDGGYTF.

The rearrangement uses TRBV15 and TRBJ2-7, with 7 bases that match TRBD1. There are 14 residues in the CDR3. CDR1 and CDR2 (germline): LNHNV, YYDKDF (reference sequence). V lost 4 bases to trimming and J lost 6 bases; unmatched junction nucleotides: 9. The CDR3 DNA sequence: TGTGCCACCAGCACATCGGGACAGAGTGGCGAGCAGTACTTC. This encodes CATSTSGQSGEQYF.

The chain joins TRBV18 to TRBJ2-3; 8 nucleotides align to TRBD2. The V segment lost 5 bases and the J segment 4 bases; nucleotides outside the gene matches: 5. This CDR3 region has 14 residues. The germline V gene has CDR1 KGHSH and CDR2 LQKENI. CDR3 sequence: CASSSRLASDTQYF. The CDR3 bases are TGTGCCAGCTCATCGAGACTAGCGTCAGATACGCAGTATTTT.

The chain couples TRBV7-7 to TRBJ1-2; TRBD1 matches at 7 bases. The CDR3 length is 12 residues. Unmatched junction bases numbered 5, after V lost 5 bases and J lost 8 bases. Germline CDR1 reads SSHAT; CDR2 reads FNYEAQ (reference sequence). CDR3 amino acids: CASSVTGEGYTF. The DNA of the CDR3 is TGTGCCAGCAGCGTAACAGGGGAAGGCTACACCTTC.

The chain joins TRBV7-2 to TRBJ2-1; 8 nucleotides line up with TRBD2. J gave up 0 bases and V 3 bases, and 4 bases lay outside the gene matches. The CDR3 length is 16 residues. The germline CDR1 and CDR2 sequences are SGHTA and FQGNSA. CDR3 loop: CASSLKSGSSYNEQFF. Here the CDR3 DNA reads TGTGCCAGCAGCTTGAAAAGCGGGAGCTCCTACAATGAGCAGTTCTTC.

V is TRBV5-1 and J is TRBJ2-2; 7 bases fit TRBD2. From germline, CDR1 is SGHRS and CDR2 YFSETQ. The CDR3 is 16 residues long. V was clipped by 0 bases and J by 6 bases; unmatched bases: 8. The CDR3, as DNA: TGCGCCAGCAGCTTGGGGCGGGAGAGTGGTGCCGGGGAGCTGTTTTTT. Amino acid sequence: CASSLGRESGAGELFF.

The genes are TRBV28 and TRBJ1-5; D perhaps matches TRBD1 (6 bases). The V gene lost 2 bases and the J gene lost 1 base, with 12 bases spanning the gap. The germline V gene encodes CDR1 MDHEN and CDR2 SYDVKM. This CDR3 contains 16 residues. The CDR3, as DNA: TGTGCCAGCAGTTTAGTTGGGGGCGGCAGCAATCAGCCCCAGCATTTT. Translation gives CASSLVGGGSNQPQHF.

J is TRBJ1-5 and V is TRBV6-6, with D maybe TRBD1 (5 bases). CDR3 length equals 15 residues. Germline CDR1 is MNHNY and CDR2 is SVGAGI (reference sequence). The V end lost 6 bases, the J end lost 5 bases, and 17 bases lay between the germline ends. CDR3 nucleotide sequence: TGTGCCAGCAGACTTCCTAGGGCGGGGGATCAGCCCCAGCATTTT. It specifies CASRLPRAGDQPQHF.

This sequence joins TRBV7-2 and TRBJ2-3, with 10 bases fitting TRBD1. This CDR3 is built from 17 residues. V shed 3 bases, J shed 3 bases, and the junction held 9 bases outside the gene matches. Germline V CDR1 and CDR2: SGHTA, FQGNSA. Here the CDR3 reads CASSFLGTGASTDTQYF. CDR3 DNA: TGTGCCAGCAGCTTTCTTGGGACAGGGGCTTCAACAGATACGCAGTATTTT.

This sequence joins TRBV7-9 and TRBJ2-2, with D possibly matching TRBD1 (6 bases). Trimming removed 5 bases at V and 7 bases at J, with 11 bases between. This CDR3 is built from 13 residues. Germline V gives CDR1 SEHNR, CDR2 FQNEAQ (reference sequence). CDR3 region: CASSEGGRGELFF. The CDR3 nucleotides are TGTGCCAGCAGCGAAGGGGGTCGCGGGGAGCTGTTTTTT.

V gene TRBV5-1 combines with J gene TRBJ2-3; 13 bases agree with TRBD2. Germline lookup yields CDR1 SGHRS and CDR2 YFSETQ. The V and J ends lost 4 bases and 0 bases, in that order; junction bases with no gene match: 8. The CDR3 has 18 amino acids. The CDR3 DNA reads TGCGCCAGCAGCCAAGGACTAGCGGGAGACCCTAGCACAGATACGCAGTATTTT. Amino acid sequence: CASSQGLAGDPSTDTQYF.

This chain joins TRBV7-3 and TRBJ2-5; D may be TRBD2 (6 bases). Germline V CDR1 and CDR2: SGHTA, FQGTGA. This CDR3 is 14 amino acids long. Trimming took off 2 bases at V and 5 bases at J, with 12 bases between the two ends. CDR3: CASSLGAGSETQYF. CDR3 nucleotides: TGTGCCAGCAGCTTAGGGGCGGGGTCGGAGACCCAGTACTTC.

This chain connects TRBV11-2 to TRBJ1-1; D may be TRBD1 (5 bases). The CDR3 runs to 13 residues. The V end was cut by 3 bases, the J end by 7 bases, with 12 bases between. Germline lookup yields CDR1 SGHAT and CDR2 FQNNGV. CDR3 protein: CASSLMTALEAFF. The CDR3 DNA follows: TGTGCCAGCAGCTTGATGACAGCACTTGAAGCTTTCTTT.

The rearrangement uses TRBV7-9 and TRBJ2-3; possibly TRBD2 for D (7 bases). The germline gives CDR1 SEHNR, CDR2 FQNEAQ (reference sequence). The CDR3 totals 16 residues. The V gene lost 5 bases and the J gene lost 1 base, with 16 bases spanning the gap. CDR3 in amino acids: CASSRLGAGGTDTQYF. The CDR3 nucleotides are TGTGCCAGCAGCCGCCTGGGGGCGGGAGGCACAGATACGCAGTATTTT.

This chain uses TRBV29-1 with TRBJ1-1; TRBD1 is a possible D gene (5 bases). Germline-derived CDR1 and CDR2 are SQVTM and ANQGSEA. The CDR3 has 13 residues. V lost 8 bases, J lost 1 base, and 14 bases lay in between. The DNA for the CDR3 is TGCAGCTCTGTCAGGGCGACGAACACTGAAGCTTTCTTT. As protein: CSSVRATNTEAFF.

The CDR3 sequence: CAWELAGNTGELFF. Written as DNA, the CDR3 is TGTGCCTGGGAACTAGCGGGAAACACCGGGGAGCTGTTTTTT. The V and J genes are TRBV30 and TRBJ2-2; 10 bases agree with TRBD2. The CDR3 is 14 amino acids. J gave up 2 bases and V 5 bases, and 2 bases lay outside the gene matches. Germline CDR1 is GTSNPN and CDR2 is SVGIG (reference sequence). The full variable domain, its missing parts supplied by reference TRBV30 and TRBJ2-2, is SQTIHQWPATLVQPVGSPLSLECTVEGTSNPNLYWYRQAAGRGLQLLFYSVGIGQISSEVPQNLSASRPQDRQFILSSKKLLLSDSGFYLCAWELAGNTGELFFGEGSRLTVL.

V is TRBV6-5 and J is TRBJ2-7; D might be TRBD2 (6 bases). The CDR3 covers 13 residues. Germline V CDR1 and CDR2: MNHEY, SVGAGI. V was pared by 6 bases and J by 4 bases, with 13 bases between. The CDR3 loop reads CASSRGGKYEQYF. The CDR3 DNA sequence: TGTGCCAGCAGCCGGGGCGGGAAATACGAGCAGTACTTC.

V gene TRBV7-9 combines with J gene TRBJ2-1, with D tentatively TRBD1 (5 bases). V dropped 5 bases and J dropped 9 bases, with 8 bases sitting between them. The CDR3 is 11 residues long. Germline V gene lookup returns CDR1 SEHNR and CDR2 FQNEAQ (reference sequence). CDR3 region: CASSHQGEQFF. The CDR3 DNA follows: TGTGCCAGCAGCCACCAGGGTGAGCAGTTCTTC.

The genes are TRBV29-1 and TRBJ1-2; 9 positions match TRBD1. Germline CDR1 and CDR2: SQVTM and ANQGSEA. CDR3 length: 13 amino acids. With V trimmed by 7 bases and J by 2 bases, 5 bases remained unmatched. The CDR3: CSAHRGRNYGYTF. The CDR3 region has the DNA TGCAGCGCGCACAGGGGGCGAAACTATGGCTACACCTTC. Complete variable domain (other parts from reference TRBV29-1 and TRBJ1-2): SAVISQKPSRDICQRGTSLTIQCQVDSQVTMMFWYRQQPGQSLTLIATANQGSEATYESGFVIDKFPISRPNLTFSTLTVSNMSPEDSSIYLCSAHRGRNYGYTFGSGTRLTVV.

The chain links TRBV6-1 to TRBJ2-7, with 10 bases fitting TRBD2. V lost 6 bases and J lost 2; bases outside the gene matches: 4. CDR1 MNHNS and CDR2 SASEGT come from the germline V gene. The CDR3 is made up of 14 amino acids. CDR3 sequence (DNA): TGTGCCAGCAGCGTAGCGGGGGGCGCCTACGAGCAGTACTTC. Translated: CASSVAGGAYEQYF.

The gene calls are TRBV5-1 and TRBJ1-2; tentative D call: TRBD1 (6 bases). Trimming shortened V by 1 base and J by 2 bases, and 18 bases separated the two germline ends. The CDR3 is 17 amino acids. CDR1 and CDR2 from the germline V gene are SGHRS and YFSETQ. The DNA for the CDR3 is TGCGCCAGCAGCTTGACCCCCGGGACATTGGACAACTATGGCTACACCTTC. The encoded protein is CASSLTPGTLDNYGYTF.

The rearrangement links TRBV4-1 to TRBJ1-1, with D possibly matching TRBD1 (6 bases). Germline CDR1 reads MGHRA; CDR2 reads YSYEKL. The CDR3 length is 15 residues. Trimming shortened V by 3 bases and J by 0 bases, and 11 bases separated the two germline ends. This chain's CDR3 is CASSQIQGLNTEAFF. Here the CDR3 DNA reads TGCGCCAGCAGCCAGATACAGGGCCTGAACACTGAAGCTTTCTTT.

The chain uses TRBV19 and TRBJ1-4; no clear D. From germline, CDR1 is LNHDA and CDR2 SQIVND (reference sequence). Between the trimmed V and J ends, which lost 4 bases and 7 bases, there was a span of 13 bases. The length of the CDR3 is 14 residues. The CDR3 sequence: CASSTLGAVEKLFF. The DNA of the CDR3 is TGTGCCAGTAGTACTCTAGGAGCAGTTGAAAAACTGTTTTTT.

In its sample, this clone was seen once. The J gene is TRBJ2-5, the V gene TRBV5-1; 9 bases agree with TRBD2. The V and J ends lost 4 bases and 2 bases, in that order; junction bases with no gene match: 9. Germline values: CDR1 SGHRS, CDR2 YFSETQ. The CDR3 covers 16 residues. The DNA of the CDR3 is TGCGCCAGCAGCCCTCTGAAAGCGGGAGGACAAGAGACCCAGTACTTC. Its protein is CASSPLKAGGQETQYF.

The chain recombines TRBV28 with TRBJ1-3; D gene uncertain. The CDR3 consists of 14 residues. The V end was cut by 5 bases, the J end by 0 bases, with 8 bases between. From germline, CDR1 is MDHEN and CDR2 SYDVKM. This chain's CDR3 is CASSGPHSGNTIYF. As DNA, the CDR3 is TGTGCCAGCAGTGGGCCACACTCTGGAAACACCATATATTTT.

This sequence joins TRBV5-4 and TRBJ1-4; TRBD1 aligns across 7 bases. Looked up from germline, CDR1 is SGHNT and CDR2 is YYREEE (reference sequence). The CDR3 totals 15 residues. After removal of 4 bases from V and 8 bases from J, the junction contained 11 bases not matched to a gene. This CDR3 is CASSRKDRAAEKLFF. The CDR3 DNA reads as TGTGCCAGCAGCCGCAAAGACAGGGCTGCGGAAAAACTGTTTTTT.